These 3 T cell receptor beta chains originate from one sample sequenced in a study of OX40 agonist ivuxolimab in advanced cancers. Receptors were amplified or captured by the immunoSEQ multiplex PCR assay. TCRdb retrieved this table from immuneACCESS and kept in-frame rearrangements only. Not all clones are present; in checked studies, unresolved V genes account for under half, and no reason is known for the remainder. This sample is represented by around 30,000 clones; about four fifths of them were singletons. Approximately 2.4% of the sample is in the top ten clones. The sequencing used CD4+ or CD8+ T cells sorted from blood, collected in a trial of the OX40 agonist ivuxolimab. The receptors stem from an adult with an advanced solid tumor such as melanoma, head and neck, liver or kidney cancer.

This chain joins TRBV7-2 and TRBJ1-2; the match to TRBD1 covers 9 bases. V trimming: 4 bases; J trimming: 7 bases; junction bases outside the gene matches: 7. Germline-derived CDR1 and CDR2 are SGHTA and FQGNSA. The CDR3 is 14 amino acids. This CDR3 reads CASSSNPGQGGYTF. CDR3 bases: TGTGCCAGCAGCTCTAATCCGGGACAGGGTGGCTACACCTTC.

The V gene is TRBV19, the J gene TRBJ2-1; D could derive from TRBD1 or TRBD2 (5 bases each). CDR3 length: 14 residues. Germline CDR1 LNHDA, CDR2 SQIVND (reference sequence). The germline V and J ends were trimmed by 4 bases and 8 bases, with 15 bases remaining between them. The CDR3 sequence is CASSNGGWEYEQFF. The CDR3 bases are TGTGCCAGTAGTAATGGGGGATGGGAGTATGAGCAGTTCTTC. Full variable domain (missing parts from reference TRBV19 and TRBJ2-1): DGGITQSPKYLFRKEGQNVTLSCEQNLNHDAMYWYRQDPGQGLRLIYYSQIVNDFQKGDIAEGYSVSREKKESFPLTVTSAQKNPTAFYLCASSNGGWEYEQFFGPGTRLTVL.

V is TRBV6-1 and J is TRBJ1-2, with 10 bases that match TRBD1. Germline V gene sequence: CDR1 MNHNS, CDR2 SASEGT. J lost 10 bases, V lost 5 bases, and 10 bases had no gene match. This CDR3 is 14 amino acids long. The CDR3 DNA follows: TGTGCCAGCAGTTTAGGGACAGGGGTTGGACTCTACACCTTC. This codes for CASSLGTGVGLYTF.